This TCR beta chain was sequenced for a study of CD8+ T cells in alopecia areata. For the study at large: Patients in the treated group were given tofacitinib by mouth, 5 to 10 mg twice a day.

The authors extracted RNA and reverse transcribed it into cDNA as the sequencing template. Measured with immunoSEQ multiplex PCR; TCRdb has only the in-frame clones, and not every one. The sample consists of 150,000 to 200,000 clones, more than 55% of them appearing once. Per germline, CDR1 MNHEY and CDR2 SVGAGI. V lost 8 bases to trimming and J lost 3 bases, with 7 bases between them. The CDR3 is 12 amino acids. The treatment here: oral pan-JAK inhibitor, 5-10 mg twice daily. The TCR comes from a human donor with alopecia areata. Sequenced material: CD4+ T cells sorted from blood, taken around week 50, from a patient treated with tofacitinib. The chain couples TRBV6-5 to TRBJ1-4, with no clear D. The CDR3: CASGRPNEKLFF. DNA for the CDR3: TGTGCCAGCGGACGGCCTAATGAAAAACTGTTTTTT.